These 5 T cell receptor beta chains were sequenced from one sample in a study of OX40 agonist ivuxolimab in advanced cancers. Produced via immunoSEQ multiplex PCR; TCRdb's table is partial and in-frame only. The table has under 85,000 clones, about 93% seen once. The sample was CD4+ or CD8+ T cells sorted from blood, taken in a trial of the OX40 agonist ivuxolimab. The receptors derive from an adult with an advanced solid tumor such as melanoma, head and neck, liver or kidney cancer.

The sample holds one count of this clone. The chain uses TRBV6-1 and TRBJ1-5; 7 bases agree with TRBD1. This CDR3 is 15 amino acids long. V trimming: 7 bases; J trimming: 1 base; junction bases outside the gene matches: 7. In germline, CDR1 is MNHNS, CDR2 SASEGT. This chain's CDR3 is CASNEDRASNQPQHF. CDR3 nucleotides: TGTGCCAGCAACGAAGACAGGGCAAGCAATCAGCCCCAGCATTTT.

A single count supports this clone. J is TRBJ1-1 and V is TRBV4-2; D may be TRBD1 (5 bases). Germline values: CDR1 LGHNA, CDR2 YNFKEQ. This CDR3 has 15 amino acids. V was clipped by 0 bases and J by 4 bases, with 12 bases between them. The DNA for the CDR3 is TGTGCCAGCAGCCAAGAGGCCAGGGCGGCCACTGAAGCTTTCTTT. Amino acids: CASSQEARAATEAFF.

V is TRBV30 and J is TRBJ2-3; D not resolved. Germline V CDR1 and CDR2: GTSNPN, SVGIG (reference sequence). V lost 0 bases and J 5 bases, leaving 9 bases between the germline ends. CDR3 length: 13 residues. CDR3 bases: TGTGCCTGGAGTGTAACTGGCGGAGATACGCAGTATTTT. Its protein product is CAWSVTGGDTQYF.

This sequence joins TRBV28 and TRBJ2-1; 8 bases line up with TRBD1. Trimming at V came to 2 bases and at J to 8 bases, leaving 2 bases not matched to a gene. CDR3 length equals 13 residues. From germline, CDR1 is MDHEN and CDR2 SYDVKM. In nucleotides, the CDR3 is TGTGCCAGCAGTTTAGACAGGGGTTATGAGCAGTTCTTC. Amino acid sequence: CASSLDRGYEQFF.

This clone was detected once. The chain has TRBV11-3 and TRBJ2-2; 8 nucleotides agree with TRBD1. The CDR3 is made up of 15 amino acids. V shed 4 bases and J 7 bases; nucleotides not matched to a gene: 8. Germline V gives CDR1 SGHNT, CDR2 YENEEA. The CDR3 here is CASSSGQGFNGELFF. The CDR3 nucleotides are TGTGCCAGCAGCTCAGGACAGGGTTTTAACGGGGAGCTGTTTTTT.